The clone carrying this T cell receptor (beta chain) was recorded a few times. Its antigen is not identified. These data are taken from a study of cytotoxic CD8 clonotypes in ibrutinib-treated CLL. As for the study in general: In all, about 11 patients were relapsed/refractory, 15 were treatment-naive and some 17 were IGHV unmutated. Investigators reported 24 partial and 2 complete responses; after median roughly 70 months, around 15 patients remained remitted and about twelve progressed. Notes on the study in general: Age-matched healthy donor levels were exceeded by baseline clonality, which tracked circulating CD8+ T-cell counts. Clonality grew at ibrutinib response; at progression, it decreased back toward baseline.

CDR1 is SGHDN and CDR2 is FVKESK in the germline V gene. This CDR3 has 16 residues. Trimming at V came to 6 bases and at J to 6 bases, leaving 6 bases not matched to a gene. Only in-frame clones appear in the TCRdb table, and some are missing; sequencing was by immunoSEQ multiplex PCR. The table shows about 120,000 clones, with 50% to 65% occurring only once. This TCR was recovered from a human donor with chronic lymphocytic leukemia. The material sequenced was PBMCs, taken after 24 months of ibrutinib treatment. The chain is built from TRBV14 and TRBJ2-3, with 16 bases lining up with TRBD2. In nucleotides, the CDR3 is TGTGCCAGCAGGATAAAGGGACTAGCGGGGGGGGATACGCAGTATTTT. Protein sequence: CASRIKGLAGGDTQYF.